Shown below are 4 T cell receptor beta chains from a single sample sequenced in a study of blood T cell repertoires in COVID-19. Profiling relied on immunoSEQ multiplex PCR, and the TCRdb table lists in-frame clones only, not all of them. Of 470,000 or so clones in the sample, 85% to 90% were seen once. Sequenced input: peripheral blood. The receptors here all came from a woman aged 25 to 39 with acute or convalescent COVID-19.

V and J are TRBV28 and TRBJ2-1; tentative D call: TRBD2 (6 bases). The CDR3 contains 13 residues. Germline V gene sequence: CDR1 MDHEN, CDR2 SYDVKM. The germline V and J ends were trimmed by 2 bases and 8 bases, with 10 bases remaining between them. DNA of the CDR3: TGTGCCAGCAGTTTAGGGCGGGGTTATGAGCAGTTCTTC. This translates into CASSLGRGYEQFF.

This chain uses TRBV28 with TRBJ2-3; D might be TRBD2 (6 bases). The CDR3 consists of 15 residues. Trimming removed 7 bases at V and 0 bases at J, with 14 bases between. CDR1 MDHEN and CDR2 SYDVKM come from the germline V gene. This CDR3 is CASNGGETSTDTQYF. In nucleotides, the CDR3 is TGTGCCAGCAATGGAGGGGAGACTAGCACAGATACGCAGTATTTT.

The rearrangement joins TRBV5-4 to TRBJ1-1; 8 nucleotides agree with TRBD1. This CDR3 has 14 amino acids. The trim removed 3 bases at V and 4 bases at J, leaving 5 bases unmatched. CDR1 and CDR2 from the germline V gene are SGHNT and YYREEE (reference sequence). The chain's CDR3 is CASSSVGQGTEAFF. CDR3 nucleotide sequence: TGTGCCAGCAGCTCCGTCGGACAGGGCACTGAAGCTTTCTTT.

The J gene is TRBJ1-2, the V gene TRBV6-1; possibly TRBD1 for D (6 bases). V lost 0 bases and J 4 bases, leaving 12 bases between the germline ends. CDR3 length: 15 residues. Germline values: CDR1 MNHNS, CDR2 SASEGT. CDR3 amino acids: CASSEAEGGVYGYTF. CDR3 nucleotides: TGTGCCAGCAGTGAAGCCGAGGGGGGGGTCTATGGCTACACCTTC.